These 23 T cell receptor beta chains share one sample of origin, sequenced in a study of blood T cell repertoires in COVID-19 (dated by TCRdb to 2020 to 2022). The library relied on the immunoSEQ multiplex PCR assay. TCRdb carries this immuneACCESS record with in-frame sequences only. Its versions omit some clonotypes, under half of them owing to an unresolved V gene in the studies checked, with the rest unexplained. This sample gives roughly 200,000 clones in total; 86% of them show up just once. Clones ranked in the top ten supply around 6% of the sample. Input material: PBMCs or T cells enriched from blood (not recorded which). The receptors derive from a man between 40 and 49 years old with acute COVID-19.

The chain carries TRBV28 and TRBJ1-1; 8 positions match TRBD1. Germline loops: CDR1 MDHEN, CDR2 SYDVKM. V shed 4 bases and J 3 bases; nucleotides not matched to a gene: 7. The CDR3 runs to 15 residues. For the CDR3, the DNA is TGTGCCAGCAGTTCAGCCCCGGGACAGGACACTGAAGCTTTCTTT. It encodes CASSSAPGQDTEAFF.

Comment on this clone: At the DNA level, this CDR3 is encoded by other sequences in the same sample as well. This CDR3 is CASSLRTGNTGELFF. In nucleotides, the CDR3 is TGCGCCAGCAGCTTGCGGACAGGTAACACCGGGGAGCTGTTTTTT. The chain employs TRBV5-1 and TRBJ2-2; 7 nucleotides agree with TRBD1. From germline, CDR1 is SGHRS and CDR2 YFSETQ. Losses at the gene ends were 1 base for V and 2 bases for J; bases not matched to a gene: 2. This CDR3 has 15 residues.

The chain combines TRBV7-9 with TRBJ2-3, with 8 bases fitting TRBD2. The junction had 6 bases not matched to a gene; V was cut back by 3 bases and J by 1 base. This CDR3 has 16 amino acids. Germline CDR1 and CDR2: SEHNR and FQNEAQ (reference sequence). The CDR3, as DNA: TGTGCCAGCAGCTTGTTCAAGGGACTAGGCACAGATACGCAGTATTTT. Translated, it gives CASSLFKGLGTDTQYF.

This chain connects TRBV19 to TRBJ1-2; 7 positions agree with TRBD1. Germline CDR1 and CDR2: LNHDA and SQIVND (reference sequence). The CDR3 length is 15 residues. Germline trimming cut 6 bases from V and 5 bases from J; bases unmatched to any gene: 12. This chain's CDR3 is CASRGTVSELYGYTF. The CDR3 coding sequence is TGTGCCAGTAGGGGGACAGTTTCGGAATTATATGGCTACACCTTC.

DNA of the CDR3: TGTGCCAGCAGCCAAGGTACCATAGCGGGAGGGCTGGATGAGCAGTTCTTC. This encodes CASSQGTIAGGLDEQFF. This sequence joins TRBV3-1 (or the pseudogene TRBV3-2) and TRBJ2-1, with 11 bases that match TRBD2. Germline V lookup: CDR1 LGHDT, CDR2 YNNKEL (reference sequence). The CDR3 contains 17 residues. Trimming removed 1 base from V and 8 bases from J; junction bases left unmatched: 10.

CDR3 nucleotide sequence: TGTGCCAGCAGAAATGAGCGCGGACTAGCGGGAGACTATACGCAGTATTTT. The encoded protein is CASRNERGLAGDYTQYF. The chain recombines TRBV28 with TRBJ2-3; 13 bases match TRBD2. Germline CDR1 reads MDHEN; CDR2 reads SYDVKM. V trimming: 6 bases; J trimming: 7 bases; junction bases outside the gene matches: 13. This CDR3 spans 17 amino acids.

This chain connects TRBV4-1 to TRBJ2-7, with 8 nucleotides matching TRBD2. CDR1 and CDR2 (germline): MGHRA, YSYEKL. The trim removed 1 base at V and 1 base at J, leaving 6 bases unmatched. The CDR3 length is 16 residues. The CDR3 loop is CASSQGQTSESYEQYF. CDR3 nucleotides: TGCGCCAGCAGCCAAGGTCAGACTAGCGAGTCCTACGAGCAGTACTTC.

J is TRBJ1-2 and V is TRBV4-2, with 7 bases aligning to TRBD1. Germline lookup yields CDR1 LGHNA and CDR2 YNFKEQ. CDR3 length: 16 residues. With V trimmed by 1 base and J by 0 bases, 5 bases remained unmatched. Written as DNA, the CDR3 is TGTGCCAGCAGCCAAGCAGGGGACAGCTCTAACTATGGCTACACCTTC. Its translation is CASSQAGDSSNYGYTF.

The CDR3 is CASSLDGQGVENYGYTF. Written as DNA, the CDR3 is TGCGCCAGCAGCTTGGACGGACAGGGCGTGGAAAACTATGGCTACACCTTC. The rearrangement joins TRBV5-1 to TRBJ1-2; 8 positions match TRBD1. The CDR3 is 17 amino acids. Germline values: CDR1 SGHRS, CDR2 YFSETQ. With V trimmed by 0 bases and J by 2 bases, 9 bases remained unmatched.

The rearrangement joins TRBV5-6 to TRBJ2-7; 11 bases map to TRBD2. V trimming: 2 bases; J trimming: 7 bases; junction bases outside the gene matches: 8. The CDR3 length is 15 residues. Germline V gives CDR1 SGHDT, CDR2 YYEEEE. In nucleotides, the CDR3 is TGTGCCAGCAGCTTAGGGCTAGCGGGAGGAGGGGAGCAGTACTTC. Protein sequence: CASSLGLAGGGEQYF.

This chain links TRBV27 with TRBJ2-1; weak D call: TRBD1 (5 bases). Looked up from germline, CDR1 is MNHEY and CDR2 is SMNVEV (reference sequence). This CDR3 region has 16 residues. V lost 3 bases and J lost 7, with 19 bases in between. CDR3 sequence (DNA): TGTGCCAGCAGTTTCGTCGGGCAGGGATTTTTTAATGAGCAGTTCTTC. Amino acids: CASSFVGQGFFNEQFF.

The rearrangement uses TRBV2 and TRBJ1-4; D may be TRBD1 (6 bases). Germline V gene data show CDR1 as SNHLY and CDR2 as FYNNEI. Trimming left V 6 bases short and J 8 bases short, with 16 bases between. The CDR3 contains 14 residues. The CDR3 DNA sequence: TGTGCCAGCAGAGCGACAGGTTATGGAGAAAAACTGTTTTTT. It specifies CASRATGYGEKLFF.

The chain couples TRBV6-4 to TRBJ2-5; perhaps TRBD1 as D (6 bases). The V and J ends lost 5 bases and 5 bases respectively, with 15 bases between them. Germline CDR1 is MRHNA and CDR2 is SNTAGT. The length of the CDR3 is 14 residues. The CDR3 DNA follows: TGTGCCAGCAGTAGAGCAGGGGACGGGGAGACCCAGTACTTC. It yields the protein CASSRAGDGETQYF.

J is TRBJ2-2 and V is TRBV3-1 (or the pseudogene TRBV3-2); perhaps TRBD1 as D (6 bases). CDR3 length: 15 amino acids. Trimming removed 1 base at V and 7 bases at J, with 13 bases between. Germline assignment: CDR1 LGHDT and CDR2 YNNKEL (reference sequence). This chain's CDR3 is CASSQVSGVGGELFF. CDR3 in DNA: TGTGCCAGCAGCCAAGTTTCAGGGGTTGGCGGGGAGCTGTTTTTT.

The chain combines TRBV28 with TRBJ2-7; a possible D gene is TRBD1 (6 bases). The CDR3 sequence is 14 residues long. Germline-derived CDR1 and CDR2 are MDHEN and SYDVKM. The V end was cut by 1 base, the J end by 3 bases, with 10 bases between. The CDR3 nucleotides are TGTGCCAGCAGTTTATCCCAGGGGTTCTACGAGCAGTACTTC. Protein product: CASSLSQGFYEQYF.

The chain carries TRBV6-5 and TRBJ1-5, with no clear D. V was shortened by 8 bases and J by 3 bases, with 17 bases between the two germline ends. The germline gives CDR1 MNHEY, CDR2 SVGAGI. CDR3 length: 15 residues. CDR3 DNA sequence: TGTGCCAGCGCCCTCTCTTCAGTCTCCAATCAGCCCCAGCATTTT. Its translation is CASALSSVSNQPQHF.

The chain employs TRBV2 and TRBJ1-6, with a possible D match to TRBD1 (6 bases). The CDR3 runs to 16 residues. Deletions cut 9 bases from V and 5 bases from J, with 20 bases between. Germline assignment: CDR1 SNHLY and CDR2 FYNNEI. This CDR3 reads CASIQGNLVNNSPLHF. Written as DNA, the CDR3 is TGTGCCAGTATACAGGGAAATCTCGTAAATAATTCACCCCTCCACTTT.

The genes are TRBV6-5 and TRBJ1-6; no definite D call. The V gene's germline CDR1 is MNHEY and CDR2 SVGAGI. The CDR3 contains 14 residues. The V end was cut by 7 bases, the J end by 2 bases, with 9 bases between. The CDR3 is CASKATTYNSPLHF. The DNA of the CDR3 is TGTGCCAGCAAGGCCACTACCTATAATTCACCCCTCCACTTT.

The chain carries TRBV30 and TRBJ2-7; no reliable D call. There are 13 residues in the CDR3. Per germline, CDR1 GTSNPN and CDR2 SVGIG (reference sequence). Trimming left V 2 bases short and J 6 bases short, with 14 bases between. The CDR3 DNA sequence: TGTGCCTGGAGTCCCCCGGGTAGCCCCGAGCAGTACTTC. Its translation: CAWSPPGSPEQYF.

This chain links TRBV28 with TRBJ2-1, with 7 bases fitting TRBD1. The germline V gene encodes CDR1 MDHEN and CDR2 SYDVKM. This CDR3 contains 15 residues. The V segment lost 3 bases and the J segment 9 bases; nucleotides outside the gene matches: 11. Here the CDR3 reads CASSFGDRLQGEQFF. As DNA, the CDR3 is TGTGCCAGCAGTTTCGGGGACAGATTACAAGGTGAGCAGTTCTTC.

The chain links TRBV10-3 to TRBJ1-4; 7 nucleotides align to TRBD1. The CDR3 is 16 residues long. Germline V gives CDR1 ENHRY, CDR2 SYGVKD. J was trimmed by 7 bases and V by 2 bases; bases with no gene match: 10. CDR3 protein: CAISEGDSRRREKLFF. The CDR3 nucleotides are TGTGCCATCAGTGAGGGGGACAGCCGCCGGCGTGAAAAACTGTTTTTT.

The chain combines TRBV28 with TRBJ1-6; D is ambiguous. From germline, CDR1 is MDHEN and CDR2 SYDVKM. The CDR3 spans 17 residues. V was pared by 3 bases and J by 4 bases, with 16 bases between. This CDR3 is CASSFGGARLYNSPLHF. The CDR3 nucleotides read TGTGCCAGCAGTTTCGGAGGCGCTCGCCTTTATAATTCACCCCTCCACTTT.

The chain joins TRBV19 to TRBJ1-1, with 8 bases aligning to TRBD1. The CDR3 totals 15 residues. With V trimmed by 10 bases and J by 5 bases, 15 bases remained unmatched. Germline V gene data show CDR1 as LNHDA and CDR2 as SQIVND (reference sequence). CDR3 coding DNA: TGTGCCACCCAAGTCTTAGGACAGGGTTGGACTGAAGCTTTCTTT. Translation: CATQVLGQGWTEAFF.